The 12 T cell receptor beta chains in this list originate from one sample, sequenced in a study of shared clonotypes between healthy human individuals. Produced via immunoSEQ multiplex PCR; TCRdb's table is partial and in-frame only. The sample holds over 2,000,000 clones, around 93% seen once. Naive CD8 isolation took CD45RO-negative cells positively selected for CCR7 and excluded terminally differentiated effector memory CD45RA+ cells. The specimen sequenced was naive CD8+ T cells from PBMCs. All receptors derive from a man younger than 35 in good health. Some clones in this sample may be carry-over from other donors' samples.

V and J are TRBV14 and TRBJ2-1; no definite D call. CDR3 size: 15 residues. The V gene lost 1 base and the J gene lost 8 bases, with 15 bases spanning the gap. Germline values: CDR1 SGHDN, CDR2 FVKESK. The CDR3 DNA reads as TGTGCCAGCAGCCAAGGCCTTGGGCTCCCCTATGAGCAGTTCTTC. This translates into CASSQGLGLPYEQFF. Full variable domain (rest looked up from reference TRBV14 and TRBJ2-1): EAGVTQFPSHSVIEKGQTVTLRCDPISGHDNLYWYRRVMGKEIKFLLHFVKESKQDESGMPNNRFLAERTGGTYSTLKVQPAELEDSGVYFCASSQGLGLPYEQFFGPGTRLTVL.

This chain uses TRBV27 with TRBJ1-1; no clear D. Trimming stripped 1 base from V and 0 bases from J, with 12 bases between. Germline V gene sequence: CDR1 MNHEY, CDR2 SMNVEV (reference sequence). The length of the CDR3 is 16 residues. The CDR3 spells CASSLFPGLMNTEAFF. For the CDR3, the DNA is TGTGCCAGCAGTTTATTCCCAGGACTAATGAACACTGAAGCTTTCTTT.

Note on this clone: This sample also contains other DNA sequences that code for the same CDR3. CDR3 in amino acids: CASSYSGQGYEQYF. CDR3 DNA sequence: TGTGCCAGCAGTTATTCGGGACAGGGGTACGAGCAGTACTTC. V gene TRBV6-6 combines with J gene TRBJ2-7, with TRBD1 matching 10 bases. Per germline, CDR1 MNHNY and CDR2 SVGAGI (reference sequence). This CDR3 region has 14 residues. J lost 4 bases, V lost 3 bases, and 3 bases had no gene match.

The chain is built from TRBV5-1 and TRBJ2-5; TRBD2 matches at 9 bases. Germline lookup yields CDR1 SGHRS and CDR2 YFSETQ. This CDR3 contains 14 residues. Trimming took 2 bases from V and 3 from J; bases not matched to a gene: 2. The CDR3 loop is CASSFRGREETQYF. CDR3 DNA sequence: TGCGCCAGCAGCTTCCGCGGGAGGGAAGAGACCCAGTACTTC.

DNA of the CDR3: TGTGCCAGCAGTTTGGAGGGCAGACCCTACACCGGGGAGCTGTTTTTT. It yields the protein CASSLEGRPYTGELFF. This chain joins TRBV27 and TRBJ2-2; possible D gene TRBD2, 6 bases. The V and J ends lost 3 bases and 3 bases respectively, with 14 bases between them. CDR3 length: 16 amino acids. CDR1 MNHEY and CDR2 SMNVEV come from the germline V gene (reference sequence).

With regard to this clone: The junction departs from the called germline gene at one end, perhaps through a read error. The rearrangement uses TRBV10-3 and TRBJ2-7, with D possibly matching TRBD1 (6 bases). The CDR3 runs 13 residues. Germline lookup yields CDR1 ENHRY and CDR2 SYGVKD. DNA of the CDR3: TGTGCCAGCAGTCTACCGACAGGATACGAGCAGTACTTC. It specifies CASSLPTGYEQYF.

The V and J genes are TRBV7-2 and TRBJ1-5, with D possibly being TRBD1 (6 bases). With 3 bases removed from V and 7 bases from J, the gap between germline ends came to 16 bases. Germline V gene lookup returns CDR1 SGHTA and CDR2 FQGNSA. The CDR3 covers 15 residues. The CDR3 DNA reads as TGTGCCAGCAGCTTTGCCGGGGGCGCCAGGCAGCCCCAGCATTTT. Residues: CASSFAGGARQPQHF.

The chain couples TRBV28 to TRBJ2-7; D might be TRBD2 (6 bases). Germline CDR1 MDHEN, CDR2 SYDVKM. The V end lost 5 bases, the J end lost 7 bases, and 12 bases lay between the germline ends. The CDR3 length is 12 residues. Written as DNA, the CDR3 is TGTGCCAGCAGTGCCGGGACTTTTGAGCAGTACTTC. Encoded protein: CASSAGTFEQYF.

This rearrangement joins TRBV19 to TRBJ1-2; a weak D match, TRBD1 (5 bases). CDR3 length: 16 amino acids. The ends were cut back, 4 bases at V and 2 bases at J, with 17 bases in the middle. Germline loops: CDR1 LNHDA, CDR2 SQIVND (reference sequence). CDR3 bases: TGTGCCAGTAGTACGTCGTGGGGGACCGCAAACTATGGCTACACCTTC. Encoded protein: CASSTSWGTANYGYTF.

The CDR3 sequence: CASRASGILNEQFF. The CDR3 DNA sequence: TGTGCCAGCAGGGCAAGCGGGATACTCAATGAGCAGTTCTTC. The chain has TRBV5-6 and TRBJ2-1; 7 positions agree with TRBD2. V was clipped by 5 bases and J by 6 bases; unmatched bases: 8. CDR3 length equals 14 residues. Germline V gene sequence: CDR1 SGHDT, CDR2 YYEEEE. Drawing the rest from reference TRBV5-6 and TRBJ2-1, the complete variable domain is DAGVTQSPTHLIKTRGQQVTLRCSPKSGHDTVSWYQQALGQGPQFIFQYYEEEERQRGNFPDRFSGHQFPNYSSELNVNALLLGDSALYLCASRASGILNEQFFGPGTRLTVL.

The chain is built from TRBV29-1 and TRBJ1-2, with D unclear. The length of the CDR3 is 13 residues. The germline CDR1 and CDR2 sequences are SQVTM and ANQGSEA. V shed 5 bases and J shed 8 bases, with 18 bases lying between them. The CDR3 loop reads CSVLPSRARGYTF. The CDR3 DNA reads as TGCAGCGTTCTACCCTCCAGAGCGCGGGGCTACACCTTC.

This clone was picked up one time. V gene TRBV5-1 combines with J gene TRBJ2-7, with 11 bases fitting TRBD2. Germline values: CDR1 SGHRS, CDR2 YFSETQ. Germline trimming cut 4 bases from V and 4 bases from J; bases unmatched to any gene: 7. The CDR3 runs 15 residues. For the CDR3, the DNA is TGCGCCAGCAGCACCGCTAGCGGGAGGACTTACGAGCAGTACTTC. Amino acids: CASSTASGRTYEQYF.